One T cell receptor beta chain is described in this entry. Generated by immunoSEQ multiplex PCR, the TCRdb table keeps only in-frame clones and is missing some. The sample has around 70,000 clones, about 96% seen once; the top ten hold roughly 0.21%. The entry originates in a study of technical replicates of blood from several donors. V gave up 3 bases and J gave up 7 bases, with 17 bases separating them. Germline values: CDR1 GTSNPN, CDR2 SVGIG (reference sequence). The CDR3 contains 14 residues. The chain uses TRBV30 and TRBJ2-3; TRBD1 might be the D (6 bases). The receptor was isolated from a human donor in good health. The sample was T cells isolated from PBMCs. Written as DNA, the CDR3 is TGTGCCTGGAGGACAGGTGTCCCTAGATATACGCAGTATTTT. It translates to CAWRTGVPRYTQYF.